What follows are 32 T cell receptor beta chains derived from one specimen sequenced in a study of early T cells in non-severe SARS-CoV-2 infection (dated by TCRdb to the early 2020s). The library was produced with 5' RACE. Sequenced using a NextSeq 500. TCRdb itself trimmed the public reads at Q25 with fastp, ran MiXCR and retained productive beta chains. For every CDR3 protein sequence, its rows merge into one entry that carries the most common genes and DNA. This sample holds about 60,000 distinct CDR3 sequences; roughly 13% were observed only once. The ten largest account for roughly 9.1% of the sample. The specimen sequenced was whole blood. These receptors were taken from an adult who was a healthcare worker with PCR-confirmed SARS-CoV-2 infection or an uninfected control (not recorded which).

This clonotype has just a few counts. This chain uses TRBV29-1 with TRBJ1-2, with D unresolved. The CDR3 consists of 11 residues. Germline CDR1 reads SQVTM; CDR2 reads ANQGSEA. V was trimmed by 5 bases and J by 4 bases, leaving 8 bases between them. Here the CDR3 reads CSVTYSYGYTF. The CDR3 nucleotides read TGCAGCGTTACGTACAGCTATGGCTACACCTTC.

CDR3 coding DNA: TGTGCCAGCAGCCCCTCAGGACAGAACACAGATACGCAGTATTTT. Its translation is CASSPSGQNTDTQYF. This chain uses TRBV7-3 with TRBJ2-3; D is possibly TRBD1 (6 bases). CDR1 and CDR2 from the germline V gene are SGHTA and FQGTGA. This CDR3 region has 15 residues. V shed 5 bases and J shed 2 bases, with 14 bases lying between them.

This clonotype appeared a few times. The V call is TRBV14, the J call TRBJ1-1, with 8 bases aligning to TRBD1. The CDR3 spans 14 residues. The germline V gene has CDR1 SGHDN and CDR2 FVKESK. V gave up 5 bases and J gave up 4 bases; unmatched junction bases: 6. Here the CDR3 DNA reads TGTGCCAGCAGCTTTCATACAGGGGGCACTGAAGCTTTCTTT. Protein product: CASSFHTGGTEAFF.

This clonotype was observed a handful of times. This rearrangement joins TRBV5-1 to TRBJ2-7; D remains unclear. Germline V gives CDR1 SGHRS, CDR2 YFSETQ. The CDR3 is 13 amino acids. V was clipped by 5 bases and J by 0 bases, with 9 bases between them. The CDR3 DNA follows: TGCGCCAGCAGGGCAACAGACTCCTACGAGCAGTACTTC. It encodes CASRATDSYEQYF.

This clonotype showed up many times. The V call is TRBV29-1, the J call TRBJ2-5, with 7 bases aligning to TRBD2. With V trimmed by 5 bases and J by 4 bases, 4 bases remained unmatched. This CDR3 has 12 amino acids. Germline V gene lookup returns CDR1 SQVTM and CDR2 ANQGSEA. The CDR3 loop reads CSVPAGIETQYF. Here the CDR3 DNA reads TGCAGCGTTCCAGCGGGGATAGAGACCCAGTACTTC.

This clonotype was recorded at least ten times. This chain joins TRBV6-6 and TRBJ2-4; D remains unclear. In germline, CDR1 is MNHNY, CDR2 SVGAGI (reference sequence). This CDR3 contains 12 residues. V lost 4 bases and J 4 bases, leaving 5 bases between the germline ends. CDR3: CASSLTKNIQYF. The CDR3 DNA sequence: TGTGCCAGCAGTTTGACAAAAAACATTCAGTACTTC.

This clonotype was counted only a few times. The chain combines TRBV7-9 with TRBJ1-4, with D perhaps TRBD1 (6 bases). The germline V gene has CDR1 SEHNR and CDR2 FQNEAQ (reference sequence). V was clipped by 6 bases and J by 0 bases, with 20 bases between them. The CDR3 has 18 amino acids. The CDR3 DNA is TGTGCCAGCAGTGTGAAAATAGGGAACAGGGCAACTAATGAAAAACTGTTTTTT. Amino acids: CASSVKIGNRATNEKLFF.

This clonotype was counted between two and nine times. J is TRBJ1-1 and V is TRBV7-9; possible D gene TRBD1, 6 bases. With 1 base removed from V and 0 bases from J, the gap between germline ends came to 18 bases. The germline V gene encodes CDR1 SEHNR and CDR2 FQNEAQ (reference sequence). The CDR3 length is 18 residues. CDR3 residues: CASSLGALGQTMNTEAFF. The CDR3 DNA sequence: TGTGCCAGCAGCTTAGGGGCACTTGGACAGACGATGAACACTGAAGCTTTCTTT.

This clonotype was picked up many times. The chain employs TRBV7-6 and TRBJ2-1, with D maybe TRBD2 (5 bases). The V end lost 5 bases, the J end lost 2 bases, and 13 bases lay between the germline ends. The CDR3 sequence is 15 residues long. CDR1 SGHVS and CDR2 FNYEAQ come from the germline V gene. CDR3 region: CASSASQRPYNEQFF. The CDR3 region has the DNA TGTGCCAGCAGCGCCTCTCAGCGGCCCTACAATGAGCAGTTCTTC.

This clonotype was seen only a few times. The chain is built from TRBV30 and TRBJ2-1; D gene uncertain. The germline V gene has CDR1 GTSNPN and CDR2 SVGIG (reference sequence). Trimming stripped 4 bases from V and 4 bases from J, with 8 bases between. This CDR3 has 12 residues. CDR3 nucleotide sequence: TGTGCCTGGACGACCGGGTACAATGAGCAGTTCTTC. Residues: CAWTTGYNEQFF.

This clonotype was counted a few times. The chain combines TRBV4-2 with TRBJ1-1; 7 bases line up with TRBD1. Per the germline V gene, CDR1 is LGHNA and CDR2 is YNFKEQ. There are 15 residues in the CDR3. V gave up 4 bases and J gave up 0 bases; unmatched junction bases: 5. The CDR3 DNA reads TGTGCCAGCAGCCTCGCAGGGGGGATGAACACTGAAGCTTTCTTT. Protein product: CASSLAGGMNTEAFF.

This clonotype was observed at least ten times. The V call is TRBV5-6, the J call TRBJ1-5; D is uncertain. Deletions cut 0 bases from V and 5 bases from J, with 6 bases between. The CDR3 length is 13 residues. CDR1 and CDR2 from the germline V gene are SGHDT and YYEEEE. The CDR3 coding sequence is TGTGCCAGCAGCTTGGGCAGGTATCAGCCCCAGCATTTT. It yields the protein CASSLGRYQPQHF.

The chain joins TRBV5-1 to TRBJ2-1, with TRBD1 as a possible D gene (6 bases). Trimming removed 0 bases at V and 9 bases at J, with 7 bases between. The CDR3 consists of 12 residues. Per germline, CDR1 SGHRS and CDR2 YFSETQ. DNA of the CDR3: TGCGCCAGCAGCTTGGTAGGGGGTGAGCAGTTCTTC. It codes for CASSLVGGEQFF.

The chain joins TRBV10-3 to TRBJ2-3; D remains ambiguous. The CDR3 is made up of 13 amino acids. Per the germline V gene, CDR1 is ENHRY and CDR2 is SYGVKD. V was cut by 7 bases and J by 0 bases, with 8 bases left in between. In nucleotides, the CDR3 is TGTGCCATCATGACCTCTAGCACAGATACGCAGTATTTT. Residues: CAIMTSSTDTQYF.

This clonotype has a handful of counts. The chain is built from TRBV24-1 and TRBJ1-1; D remains ambiguous. Trimming removed 5 bases at V and 4 bases at J, with 10 bases between. Germline V CDR1 and CDR2: KGHDR, SFDVKD. The length of the CDR3 is 13 residues. For the CDR3, the DNA is TGTGCCACCAGTGGGGGAGTGGGCACTGAAGCTTTCTTT. Its protein is CATSGGVGTEAFF.

The gene calls are TRBV28 and TRBJ2-7; D is uncertain. Germline V gene data show CDR1 as MDHEN and CDR2 as SYDVKM. CDR3 length: 13 amino acids. V was shortened by 4 bases and J by 2 bases, with 9 bases between the two germline ends. CDR3 bases: TGTGCCAGCAGTTCGACACCTCCCTACGAGCAGTACTTC. The encoded protein is CASSSTPPYEQYF.

This clonotype has just a few counts. The chain couples TRBV29-1 to TRBJ2-7; D call uncertain. This CDR3 is 9 amino acids long. Germline V gives CDR1 SQVTM, CDR2 ANQGSEA. Trimming removed 4 bases from V and 4 bases from J, with 2 bases in between. The CDR3 reads CSVVYEQYF. In DNA form, the CDR3 reads TGCAGCGTTGTTTACGAGCAGTACTTC.

The J gene is TRBJ1-1, the V gene TRBV30; D not resolved. Deletions cut 1 base from V and 5 bases from J, with 11 bases between. Germline V gives CDR1 GTSNPN, CDR2 SVGIG (reference sequence). This CDR3 region has 13 residues. The CDR3 nucleotides are TGTGCCTGGAGTGAGGCCTTAGGGACTGAAGCTTTCTTT. It specifies CAWSEALGTEAFF.

The V and J genes are TRBV5-1 and TRBJ2-5; 8 nucleotides agree with TRBD2. Trimming took 4 bases from V and 2 from J; bases not matched to a gene: 7. The CDR3 has 15 residues. In germline, CDR1 is SGHRS, CDR2 YFSETQ. CDR3 sequence reads: CASSPSGGGQETQYF. The CDR3 nucleotides read TGCGCCAGCAGCCCTTCAGGCGGGGGGCAAGAGACCCAGTACTTC.

This chain uses TRBV7-3 with TRBJ2-1; no clear D gene. V lost 4 bases, J lost 9 bases, and 10 bases lay in between. The length of the CDR3 is 12 residues. The germline gives CDR1 SGHTA, CDR2 FQGTGA. CDR3 nucleotides: TGTGCCAGCAGCTCAACTTTGTCTGAGCAGTTCTTC. Translated: CASSSTLSEQFF. The whole variable domain, remainder taken from reference TRBV7-3 and TRBJ2-1, is GAGVSQTPSNKVTEKGKYVELRCDPISGHTALYWYRQSLGQGPEFLIYFQGTGAADDSGLPNDRFFAVRPEGSVSTLKIQRTERGDSAVYLCASSSTLSEQFFGPGTRLTVL.

The chain recombines TRBV29-1 with TRBJ2-7; possibly TRBD2 for D (6 bases). The CDR3 loop spans 12 amino acids. Trimming pared 5 bases from V and 0 bases from J, leaving 8 bases between. Germline CDR1 is SQVTM and CDR2 is ANQGSEA. The CDR3 reads CSVRRDSYEQYF. The CDR3 DNA reads as TGCAGCGTTCGGCGGGACTCCTACGAGCAGTACTTC.

Many counts were recorded for this clonotype. V gene TRBV2 combines with J gene TRBJ1-2; D is possibly TRBD1 (6 bases). The CDR3 has 15 amino acids. V gave up 11 bases and J gave up 3 bases, with 22 bases separating them. Per the germline V gene, CDR1 is SNHLY and CDR2 is FYNNEI. The CDR3 nucleotides are TGTGCCGAGCCCCACCCAGGCAGGGGTGACTATGGCTACACCTTC. It specifies CAEPHPGRGDYGYTF.

A remark on this clonotype: Since a much larger clone is just one base distant, this may be a read error. The V and J genes are TRBV29-1 and TRBJ1-2, with D possibly matching TRBD1 (5 bases). This CDR3 has 11 amino acids. The germline CDR1 and CDR2 sequences are SQVTM and ANQGSEA. CDR3 nucleotide sequence: TGCAGCGTTGATGTCGGGGCTGGCTTCACCTTC. Protein product: CSVDVGAGFTF.

At least ten counts were recorded for this clonotype. This sequence joins TRBV11-2 and TRBJ2-3, with D tentatively TRBD1 (5 bases). Germline assignment: CDR1 SGHAT and CDR2 FQNNGV. The V end lost 3 bases, the J end lost 0 bases, and 13 bases lay between the germline ends. The CDR3 is 16 residues long. This CDR3 is CASSFGRVLSTDTQYF. The CDR3 nucleotides are TGTGCCAGCAGCTTCGGCAGGGTCCTAAGCACAGATACGCAGTATTTT.

This clonotype was observed at least ten times. The chain links TRBV27 to TRBJ1-5, with D perhaps TRBD1 (5 bases). The V end lost 6 bases, the J end lost 3 bases, and 18 bases lay between the germline ends. Per the germline V gene, CDR1 is MNHEY and CDR2 is SMNVEV (reference sequence). The CDR3 totals 16 residues. CDR3 residues: CASRRSTVSHNQPQHF. CDR3 bases: TGTGCCAGCAGAAGGTCGACAGTCAGCCACAATCAGCCCCAGCATTTT.

This clonotype was detected only a few times. The chain couples TRBV29-1 to TRBJ2-3, with 9 bases fitting TRBD1. Germline values: CDR1 SQVTM, CDR2 ANQGSEA. J lost 2 bases, V lost 3 bases, and 3 bases had no gene match. The CDR3 spans 14 residues. The CDR3 loop reads CSVEGTGYTDTQYF. CDR3 bases: TGCAGCGTTGAGGGGACAGGGTACACAGATACGCAGTATTTT.

This clonotype was picked up many times. The gene calls are TRBV7-9 and TRBJ2-3; D is unresolved. The V end was cut by 1 base, the J end by 4 bases, with 9 bases between. Per germline, CDR1 SEHNR and CDR2 FQNEAQ (reference sequence). The CDR3 spans 14 residues. CDR3 residues: CASSLGGSPDTQYF. The CDR3 nucleotides are TGTGCCAGCAGCTTAGGTGGCTCCCCAGATACGCAGTATTTT.

The chain carries TRBV6-6 and TRBJ1-2, with 8 bases lining up with TRBD1. The V and J ends lost 5 bases and 0 bases, in that order; junction bases with no gene match: 11. Germline CDR1 MNHNY, CDR2 SVGAGI (reference sequence). The CDR3 extends over 17 amino acids. The DNA of the CDR3 is TGTGCCAGCAGTAACGGGACAGGACTCAGAGCTAACTATGGCTACACCTTC. This encodes CASSNGTGLRANYGYTF.

This clonotype was seen many times. The chain combines TRBV5-1 with TRBJ2-1; D might be TRBD2 (6 bases). The CDR3 loop spans 16 amino acids. Germline values: CDR1 SGHRS, CDR2 YFSETQ. The ends were cut back, 4 bases at V and 0 bases at J, with 14 bases in the middle. The CDR3 DNA reads as TGCGCCAGCAGCGCCTATAGCGGAGTCTCCTACAATGAGCAGTTCTTC. Translated: CASSAYSGVSYNEQFF.

This clonotype was seen repeatedly, ten times or more. The chain joins TRBV29-1 to TRBJ2-4; D is tentatively TRBD1 or TRBD2 (5 bases each). The CDR3 extends over 14 amino acids. The germline V gene encodes CDR1 SQVTM and CDR2 ANQGSEA. V was clipped by 7 bases and J by 5 bases, with 18 bases between them. CDR3 protein: CSARDPAPENIQYF. CDR3 DNA sequence: TGCAGCGCCCGGGACCCAGCCCCCGAAAACATTCAGTACTTC.

Ten or more counts support this clonotype. The rearrangement joins TRBV15 to TRBJ1-1, with no clear D. The CDR3 spans 15 residues. Trimming cost V 0 bases and J 2 bases, with 10 bases left between them. Germline V gene lookup returns CDR1 LNHNV and CDR2 YYDKDF (reference sequence). Here the CDR3 reads CATSRDGRVNTEAFF. As DNA, the CDR3 is TGTGCCACCAGCAGAGATGGGCGGGTAAACACTGAAGCTTTCTTT.

This clonotype was observed at least ten times. The chain combines TRBV19 with TRBJ2-5; D not resolved. This CDR3 is 10 amino acids long. Trimming shortened V by 8 bases and J by 5 bases, and 6 bases separated the two germline ends. Germline CDR1 is LNHDA and CDR2 is SQIVND (reference sequence). The CDR3 coding sequence is TGTGCCAGTGGCCGGGAGACCCAGTACTTC. It yields the protein CASGRETQYF.